These T cell receptor beta chains were read from a single sample in a study of shared clonotypes between healthy human individuals. Data came from immunoSEQ multiplex PCR; TCRdb stores just in-frame clones and leaves some out. The sample includes just over 2,000,000 clones, less than 95% of them seen just once. The sequenced material came from naive CD8+ T cells sorted from blood. The receptors derive from a man aged 18 to 29 in good health. Both conserved end residues are part of each CDR3. Each record gives: V gene, J gene, CDR3 protein.

>TRBV11-2|TRBJ2-7
CASSISPGGYEQYF
>TRBV27|TRBJ2-3
CASSLSRTDTQYF
>TRBV5-4|TRBJ2-7
CASSSASMGEQYF
>TRBV28|TRBJ2-5
CASSLRGLTSVGNF
>TRBV27|TRBJ1-1
CASSFQGSNTEAFF
>TRBV9|TRBJ2-2
CASSVEGNAYPGELFF
>TRBV23-1|TRBJ2-7
CASSQFWATGKAYEQYF
>TRBV2|TRBJ1-3
CASSPSPHGDSGNTIYF
>TRBV7-6|TRBJ1-1
CASSLGGDLSTEAFF
>TRBV6-9|TRBJ1-6
CASEELYNSPLHF
>TRBV6-5|TRBJ2-7
CASSYGGDSYEQYF
>TRBV7-6|TRBJ2-3
CASSPKLPDTQYF
>TRBV27|TRBJ2-5
CASSLETRSGETQYF
>TRBV7-2|TRBJ2-1
CASRLGGTHNEQFF
>TRBV7-3|TRBJ1-6
CASSLIGQGNSPLHF
>TRBV6-6|TRBJ1-1
CASSYPGTGNTEAFF
>TRBV28|TRBJ2-1
CASSFPDSGEQFF
>TRBV27|TRBJ1-1
CASWGGTEAFF
>TRBV2|TRBJ1-4
CASSEAMTALNEKLFF
>TRBV27|TRBJ2-3
CASSLLTSGGTDTQYF
>TRBV4-1|TRBJ2-7
CASSHPPGGFNEQYF
>TRBV6-1|TRBJ1-4
CASGQSNEKLFF
>TRBV27|TRBJ2-7
CASSSGAQTYEQYF
>TRBV14|TRBJ2-3
CASSQEGMVAADTQYF
>TRBV5-1|TRBJ2-1
CASSQLGGGNYNEQFF
>TRBV19|TRBJ2-7
CASSLTGTYEQYF
>TRBV6-5|TRBJ2-2
CASSYPRGGRAGELFF
>TRBV27|TRBJ2-7
CASSLSYTGGSHYEQYF
>TRBV30|TRBJ2-5
CAWHLGEIEYF
>TRBV27|TRBJ2-7
CASSISSGGAYEQYF
>TRBV6-5|TRBJ1-1
CASSYSIITEAFF